Each of the 17 T cell receptor beta chains below was sequenced from the same sample in a study of blood T cell repertoires in COVID-19. Clones were read by immunoSEQ multiplex PCR, and TCRdb kept only the in-frame ones, dropping some. The sample contains some 190,000 clones, 75% to 85% of which appear only once. The sequencing input was peripheral blood. These receptors all stem from a woman between 35 and 50 years old with COVID-19, enrolled during active disease.

This chain joins TRBV5-4 and TRBJ1-3; the D gene is possibly TRBD1 (6 bases). Per the germline V gene, CDR1 is SGHNT and CDR2 is YYREEE (reference sequence). This CDR3 is built from 15 residues. V was clipped by 5 bases and J by 0 bases, with 12 bases between them. In DNA form, the CDR3 reads TGTGCCAGCAGTAAGGACAGCTCCTCTGGAAACACCATATATTTT. Encoded protein: CASSKDSSSGNTIYF.

V gene TRBV28 combines with J gene TRBJ2-7, with 9 bases identical to TRBD1. Losses at the gene ends were 6 bases for V and 2 bases for J; bases not matched to a gene: 5. CDR1 and CDR2 (germline): MDHEN, SYDVKM. This CDR3 has 14 residues. CDR3 sequence reads: CASRSTGGAYEQYV. CDR3 nucleotides: TGTGCCAGCAGATCGACAGGGGGGGCCTACGAGCAGTACGTC.

The chain joins TRBV19 to TRBJ1-1, with D possibly TRBD1 on 5 matching bases. Trimming took 1 base from V and 5 from J, leaving 11 bases between them. Germline V gene data show CDR1 as LNHDA and CDR2 as SQIVND (reference sequence). This CDR3 spans 14 amino acids. Written as DNA, the CDR3 is TGTGCCAGTAGTATAGCGGGGGTTGGAACTGAAGCTTTCTTT. It yields the protein CASSIAGVGTEAFF.

This clone came up a few times. The chain has TRBV2 and TRBJ2-6; 8 bases match TRBD1. V was clipped by 6 bases and J by 2 bases; unmatched bases: 6. This CDR3 comprises 16 residues. Germline V gene sequence: CDR1 SNHLY, CDR2 FYNNEI. CDR3: CASRATGGTGANVLTF. CDR3 nucleotides: TGTGCCAGCAGAGCCACAGGGGGGACTGGGGCCAACGTCCTGACTTTC.

The gene calls are TRBV2 and TRBJ2-1; TRBD2 might be the D (6 bases). Germline lookup yields CDR1 SNHLY and CDR2 FYNNEI. This CDR3 comprises 16 residues. Deletions cut 3 bases from V and 1 base from J, with 13 bases between. The DNA for the CDR3 is TGTGCCAGCAGTGATGTACGCGGGACTTCCTACAATGAGCAGTTCTTC. Its translation: CASSDVRGTSYNEQFF.

The rearrangement links TRBV9 to TRBJ2-1, with 7 bases identical to TRBD2. CDR1 is SGDLS, CDR2 YYNGEE, per germline. J was trimmed by 8 bases and V by 0 bases; bases with no gene match: 11. The CDR3 extends over 16 amino acids. DNA of the CDR3: TGTGCCAGCAGCGTAGCTGGAGGACTAGACCTCGATGAGCAGTTCTTC. It encodes CASSVAGGLDLDEQFF.

This clone appeared once. The chain couples TRBV7-9 to TRBJ2-5, with a tentative D call TRBD2 (6 bases). Deletions cut 8 bases from V and 3 bases from J, with 19 bases between. CDR1 is SEHNR, CDR2 FQNEAQ, per germline (reference sequence). The CDR3 loop spans 15 amino acids. DNA of the CDR3: TGTGCCAGCGCGTCCCTCCTAGCGACTGAAGAGACCCAGTACTTC. Encoded protein: CASASLLATEETQYF.

J is TRBJ1-2 and V is TRBV2; possibly TRBD1 for D (5 bases). Germline assignment: CDR1 SNHLY and CDR2 FYNNEI. V was trimmed by 3 bases and J by 5 bases, leaving 7 bases between them. The CDR3 spans 12 residues. DNA for the CDR3: TGTGCCAGCAGTGAGACAGATTATGGCTACACCTTC. As protein: CASSETDYGYTF.

The chain links TRBV19 to TRBJ2-5, with TRBD2 matching 9 bases. V lost 5 bases to trimming and J lost 4 bases; unmatched junction nucleotides: 5. CDR1 and CDR2 (germline): LNHDA, SQIVND (reference sequence). The CDR3 is 14 amino acids. CDR3 loop: CASSVVAGAETQYF. The CDR3 region has the DNA TGTGCCAGTAGTGTGGTAGCGGGAGCAGAGACCCAGTACTTC.

In this sample, this clone turned up once. V gene TRBV7-9 combines with J gene TRBJ2-2, with a possible D match to TRBD1 (6 bases). There are 16 residues in the CDR3. Per germline, CDR1 SEHNR and CDR2 FQNEAQ (reference sequence). V shed 6 bases and J shed 3 bases, with 17 bases lying between them. The CDR3 coding sequence is TGTGCCAGCAGATGGGACACGCGGCCGTACACCGGGGAGCTGTTTTTT. As protein: CASRWDTRPYTGELFF.

The chain has TRBV10-1 and TRBJ2-1; TRBD1 is a possible D gene (6 bases). V shed 1 base and J shed 6 bases, with 13 bases lying between them. Germline assignment: CDR1 WNHNN and CDR2 SYGVQD (reference sequence). The CDR3 loop spans 15 amino acids. The CDR3: CASSEFTGLGNEQFF. Written as DNA, the CDR3 is TGCGCCAGCAGTGAGTTTACAGGGTTGGGCAATGAGCAGTTCTTC.

This rearrangement joins TRBV6-1 to TRBJ1-6; 7 bases map to TRBD1. The CDR3 has 20 amino acids. The V gene end was trimmed by 0 bases and the J gene end by 3 bases; junction bases not matched to a gene: 14. The V gene's germline CDR1 is MNHNS and CDR2 SASEGT. The CDR3 DNA reads TGTGCCAGCAGTGAAGCGCAAAGATTGACAGGGTCTTTCTATAATTCACCCCTCCACTTT. The encoded protein is CASSEAQRLTGSFYNSPLHF.

The J gene is TRBJ2-1, the V gene TRBV10-1, with 7 bases aligning to TRBD2. V lost 4 bases, J lost 3 bases, and 3 bases stayed unmatched. The germline V gene has CDR1 WNHNN and CDR2 SYGVQD (reference sequence). This CDR3 comprises 14 residues. The CDR3 nucleotides are TGCGCCAGCAGTGGCGGGACTAACTACAATGAGCAGTTCTTC. As protein: CASSGGTNYNEQFF.

This clone occurred once. The chain recombines TRBV6-5 with TRBJ1-1; D is undetermined. Per the germline V gene, CDR1 is MNHEY and CDR2 is SVGAGI. The CDR3 contains 16 residues. Trimming removed 4 bases at V and 6 bases at J, with 21 bases between. The CDR3 loop is CASSSPNGVGRAEAFF. DNA of the CDR3: TGTGCCAGCAGTTCTCCCAATGGGGTGGGGAGGGCTGAAGCTTTCTTT.

This clone has only one observation. The rearrangement joins TRBV6-6 to TRBJ1-3; TRBD1 aligns across 8 bases. The CDR3 runs to 13 residues. The V gene's germline CDR1 is MNHNY and CDR2 SVGAGI (reference sequence). With 2 bases clipped from V and 8 bases from J, the junction kept 2 bases outside the gene matches. The CDR3: CASSYGQGDTIYF. The CDR3 DNA sequence: TGTGCCAGCAGTTACGGACAGGGTGACACCATATATTTT.

The rearrangement joins TRBV28 to TRBJ2-5, with a tentative D call TRBD1 (5 bases). Trimming took 7 bases from V and 2 from J, leaving 8 bases between them. Germline values: CDR1 MDHEN, CDR2 SYDVKM. There are 12 residues in the CDR3. Here the CDR3 reads CASNQGQETQYF. The CDR3 DNA reads TGTGCCAGCAATCAGGGTCAAGAGACCCAGTACTTC.

V is TRBV21-1 and J is TRBJ2-1; TRBD2 is the table's D call, not checked against the DNA. TRBV21-1 is shown as a pseudogene. CDR3 length equals 15 residues. The CDR3 DNA sequence: TGTGCCAGCAGCAAGGCGGGAGAGTCCTACAATGAGCAGTTCTTC. Translation: CASSKAGESYNEQFF.